Here is one T cell receptor (beta chain) with its context. The junction shows a germline mismatch at one end, possibly a read error. This same CDR3 is encoded by further DNA sequences in the sample. The CDR3 has 15 residues. The germline V gene encodes CDR1 LNHDA and CDR2 SQIVND (reference sequence). This specimen belongs to a study of blood T cell repertoires in COVID-19. The wider study: Sites across the United States, Italy and Spain contributed samples from acute and convalescent COVID-19. In each case, the material was cDNA or gDNA derived from T cells, B-cell-depleted T cells, or PBMCs.

Study processing details: Amplification of reference gene primers was used by the study to estimate nucleated cell counts. The method was immunoSEQ multiplex PCR; TCRdb's version includes in-frame clones alone and lacks a portion of them. V and J calls and clone size are those listed in that table; D and trimming were worked out from the DNA. The sample consists of 380,000 or so clones, around 88% of them appearing once. While infection was still active, Seattle patients were enrolled and then followed longitudinally. The chain couples TRBV19 to TRBJ2-3, with 7 bases identical to TRBD2. The clonotype comes from a woman in her sixties or seventies with COVID-19, enrolled during active disease. The sequenced material came from peripheral blood. The CDR3 reads CASSIGAGNTDTQYF. CDR3 bases: TGTGCCAGTAGTATAGGAGCGGGGAACACAGATACGCAATATTTT.